This T cell receptor (beta chain) was obtained from a study of T-cell reconstitution after alpha-beta-depleted transplantation in children. Unique molecular identifiers were used in preparing the TCRbeta library. TCRdb analysed the PCR reads with MiXCR anew, one entry per CDR3 protein. Of over 550,000 distinct CDR3 sequences detected, over 9.5% appear once; the ten largest clones hold less than 5%. This receptor was taken from a human donor who donated a stem cell graft to a child with acute myeloid leukemia. The specimen was PBMCs from the stem cell graft donor, collected from the stem cell graft.

DNA of the CDR3: TGTGCCAGCAGTTTAAATGTGGGGGACTTGGCTGAAGCTTTCTTT. Amino acids: CASSLNVGDLAEAFF. The rearrangement uses TRBV28 and TRBJ1-1; D is possibly TRBD1 (5 bases). The V gene lost 2 bases and the J gene lost 6 bases, with 16 bases spanning the gap. Germline CDR1 reads MDHEN; CDR2 reads SYDVKM. The CDR3 runs 15 residues.